This note documents a single TCR beta chain sequence. The sample holds other DNA sequences that translate to the same CDR3. Measured with immunoSEQ multiplex PCR; TCRdb has only the in-frame clones, and not every one. The repertoire has some 2,100,000 clones, approximately 94% of them found once; the top ten carry around 0.13%. Researchers partitioned CD4+ cells into CD45RA+ naive and CD45RA-negative memory subsets. V lost 4 bases to trimming and J lost 4 bases, with 12 bases between them. This CDR3 is built from 13 residues. Germline assignment: CDR1 SGHDT and CDR2 YYEEEE. These data are taken from a study of shared clonotypes between healthy human individuals.

Sequenced material: naive CD4+ T cells sorted from blood. Described subset: CD45RA+ positively selected. This TCR derives from a man aged 18 to 29 in good health. This chain uses TRBV5-6 with TRBJ2-7; tentatively, D is TRBD1 (5 bases). DNA for the CDR3: TGTGCCAGCAGCAGGGGTCAATCGTACGAGCAGTACTTC. Its translation is CASSRGQSYEQYF.